The clone carrying this TCR beta chain appeared a few times. The data originate from a study of T-cell reconstitution after alpha-beta-depleted transplantation in children. Germline V gene lookup returns CDR1 MDHEN and CDR2 SYDVKM. The CDR3 length is 14 residues. V was clipped by 5 bases and J by 2 bases, with 11 bases between them. It was with unique molecular identifiers that the TCRbeta library was prepared. Using its own MiXCR run on the PCR reads, TCRdb lists one record per CDR3 protein. This sample has a few hundred thousand distinct CDR3 sequences, with about an eighth found just once. The starting material was PBMCs, obtained from the stem cell graft. The source is a human donor who donated a stem cell graft to a child with Fanconi anemia. The chain couples TRBV28 to TRBJ2-3, with a weak D call TRBD1 (6 bases). CDR3 nucleotide sequence: TGTGCCAGCAGTCTGGACAGAACCACAGATACGCAGTATTTT. It encodes CASSLDRTTDTQYF.